These T cell receptor beta chains were read from a single sample in a study of cytomegalovirus exposure and HLA in healthy donors. Data came from immunoSEQ multiplex PCR; TCRdb stores just in-frame clones and leaves some out. The table has over 200,000 clones, around four fifths seen once. The specimen sequenced was PBMCs. The receptors shown here come from a woman between 40 and 50 years old in good health and CMV-seronegative. The CDR3 runs from the conserved cysteine through the conserved F or W. The D gene is left open where the match is weak. Size is stated for part of the rows, as once, few or many counts, or as a class when the clone is expanded.

TGCGCCAGCAGCCCACCAGGGACAGGGAACTATGGCTACACCTTC	CASSPPGTGNYGYTF	TRBJ1-2	TRBV4-3	NA	15	TRBD1
TGTGCCACCTCAGGGGTCACTGAAGCTTTCTTT	CATSGVTEAFF	TRBJ1-1	TRBV6-6	once	11	NA
TGTGCCAGCTCACCATCAACTTACTCCTACGAGCAGTACTTC	CASSPSTYSYEQYF	TRBJ2-7	TRBV18	NA	14	NA
TGTGCCAGCAGTTTAGGGACAGGCGCGTACAATGAGCAGTTCTTC	CASSLGTGAYNEQFF	TRBJ2-1	TRBV27	NA	15	TRBD1
TGTGCCAGCAGTGAAGCAAGGGGCGCCCATGGCTACACCTTC	CASSEARGAHGYTF	TRBJ1-2	TRBV2	NA	14	NA
TGTGCCAGGTCATTGTCTAGGCGCGGGGCTTTCTTT	CARSLSRRGAFF	TRBJ1-1	TRBV19	NA	12	NA
TGTGCCAGCAGCTACATGGACTCCCTCCTAGATACGCAGTATTTT	CASSYMDSLLDTQYF	TRBJ2-3	TRBV11-3	NA	15	NA
TGTGCCAGCAGTCCTCCCGGGGGTAGGGATGAGCAGTTCTTC	CASSPPGGRDEQFF	TRBJ2-1	TRBV6-5	NA	14	NA
TGTGCTAGTGCCCTAGCGGGGCTCATGTACGAGCAGTACTTC	CASALAGLMYEQYF	TRBJ2-7	TRBV12-5	NA	14	TRBD2
TGTGCCAGCGTCGTTGGGGGGGCTTATTCACCCCTCCACTTT	CASVVGGAYSPLHF	TRBJ1-6	TRBV28	NA	14	NA
TGTGCCATCGGGGGGTCCGGAGTCACGAATACGCAGTATTTT	CAIGGSGVTNTQYF	TRBJ2-3	TRBV28	NA	14	TRBD2
TGTGCCAGCAGTCGAGCACGAAGGACTCTTGGACAGGGCGAGTCAAACACCGGGGAGCTGTTTTTT	CASSRARRTLGQGESNTGELFF	TRBJ2-2	TRBV7-4	NA	22	TRBD1
TGTGCCAGCAGTGAAAGGACAGGCTTTAACTATGGCTACACCTTC	CASSERTGFNYGYTF	TRBJ1-2	TRBV6-1	few	15	TRBD1
TGTGCCAGCAGCTTATATGCGGGGGGACCCCAAGAGACCCAGTACTTC	CASSLYAGGPQETQYF	TRBJ2-5	TRBV11-2	NA	16	TRBD2
TGTGCCAGCTCACCCTCGTCAGGGACCTACGAGCAGTACTTC	CASSPSSGTYEQYF	TRBJ2-7	TRBV18	NA	14	NA
TGTGCCAGCAGTTTAATCGTCACTAGACGCGAGCAGTACTTC	CASSLIVTRREQYF	TRBJ2-7	TRBV27	NA	14	NA
TGTGCCAGCAGCTCCGACAGTGCCTCCTACGAGCAGTACTTC	CASSSDSASYEQYF	TRBJ2-7	TRBV7-6	NA	14	NA
TGTGCCAGCAGAGACCACAGGGCGTCGGCCGGGGAGCTGTTTTTT	CASRDHRASAGELFF	TRBJ2-2	TRBV2	many	15	NA
TGTGCCACCAGCAGAGCCGACAACACAGGGAGAGAGCAGTTCTTC	CATSRADNTGREQFF	TRBJ2-1	TRBV15	NA	15	NA
TGTGCCAGCAGTTTCCAAGTAGGGATAGGGGCTGAAAAACTGTTTTTT	CASSFQVGIGAEKLFF	TRBJ1-4	TRBV28	NA	16	NA
TGTGCCAGCAGCTTAGCTCCAGAACAAGAGACCCAGTACTTC	CASSLAPEQETQYF	TRBJ2-5	TRBV7-6	NA	14	NA
TGTGCCAGCAGTTTTGACAGGTATTCCTACGAGCAGTACTTC	CASSFDRYSYEQYF	TRBJ2-7	TRBV7-8	NA	14	NA
TGTGCTAGTGGCCGATCGACAGGGTGGGAAGAAAAACTGTTTTTT	CASGRSTGWEEKLFF	TRBJ1-4	TRBV12-5	few	15	TRBD1
TGCGCCAGCAGCTTGGGGATTGCGGATTCACCCCTCCACTTT	CASSLGIADSPLHF	TRBJ1-6	TRBV5-1	NA	14	NA
TGCGCCAGCAGCCCGGGGGGAAGGGGATTCACCTACGAGCAGTACTTC	CASSPGGRGFTYEQYF	TRBJ2-7	TRBV4-3	NA	16	TRBD2
TGTGCCAGCAGTTACGGCTATAGGAGGTCTTTCAACGAGCAGTACTTC	CASSYGYRRSFNEQYF	TRBJ2-7	TRBV6-5	once	16	NA
TGTGCCAGCAGTTACTTCGGGACAGGGTCTGGCTACACCTTC	CASSYFGTGSGYTF	TRBJ1-2	TRBV6-5	NA	14	TRBD1